The 20 T cell receptor beta chains given below trace back to one sample, sequenced in a study of blood T cell repertoires in COVID-19 (TCRdb year 2020). Receptor libraries were prepared by the immunoSEQ multiplex PCR assay. The immuneACCESS repertoire file appears here via TCRdb, limited to in-frame rearrangements. These files lack a portion of the clones; in checked studies, under half of the deficit traces to unresolved V genes, and the cause of the others is not known. In this sample the table shows 400,000 to 550,000 clones, roughly nine tenths of which occur a single time. The ten largest clones represent under 2.5% of the sample. The sequenced material came from PBMCs or T cells enriched from blood (not recorded which). The origin of the receptors is a woman between 18 and 29 years old with acute COVID-19.

This chain links TRBV19 with TRBJ2-7, with 11 bases identical to TRBD2. From germline, CDR1 is LNHDA and CDR2 SQIVND (reference sequence). V shed 5 bases and J 1 base; nucleotides not matched to a gene: 4. The CDR3 is made up of 15 amino acids. CDR3 coding DNA: TGTGCCAGTAGTTCCCGACTAGCGGGGTCCTACGAGCAGTACTTC. The encoded protein is CASSSRLAGSYEQYF.

V is TRBV6-1 and J is TRBJ2-7, with D unresolved. V lost 2 bases and J lost 1, with 12 bases in between. This CDR3 contains 15 residues. Per the germline V gene, CDR1 is MNHNS and CDR2 is SASEGT. The chain's CDR3 is CASSELGDASYEQYF. In DNA, the CDR3 is TGTGCCAGCAGTGAACTGGGCGACGCATCCTACGAGCAGTACTTC.

In regard to this clone: Other DNA sequences from this sample encode an identical CDR3 as well. This chain links TRBV28 with TRBJ1-2; 7 bases line up with TRBD1. Germline values: CDR1 MDHEN, CDR2 SYDVKM. The J segment lost 2 bases and the V segment lost 3 bases, leaving 0 bases of the junction unmatched. The CDR3 runs 13 residues. The CDR3 region is CASSLTGNYGYTF. The CDR3 bases are TGTGCCAGCAGTTTGACAGGGAACTATGGCTACACCTTC.

In nucleotides, the CDR3 is TGTGCCAGCAGCCAAGGGACAGGGTACACCGGGGAGCTGTTTTTT. It encodes CASSQGTGYTGELFF. This rearrangement joins TRBV3-1 (or the pseudogene TRBV3-2) to TRBJ2-2; TRBD1 matches 8 bases. Trimming took 1 base from V and 3 from J; bases not matched to a gene: 1. CDR1 is LGHDT and CDR2 is YNNKEL in the germline V gene (reference sequence). The CDR3 runs 15 residues.

This chain joins TRBV3-1 (or the pseudogene TRBV3-2) and TRBJ2-1, with D perhaps TRBD1 (6 bases). CDR1 and CDR2 from the germline V gene are LGHDT and YNNKEL (reference sequence). This CDR3 comprises 16 residues. Trimming cost V 0 bases and J 5 bases, with 14 bases left between them. CDR3 region: CASSQERGISDNEQFF. In DNA form, the CDR3 reads TGTGCCAGCAGCCAAGAGAGGGGGATCTCGGACAATGAGCAGTTCTTC.

The genes are TRBV27 and TRBJ2-7; 7 bases fit TRBD1. In germline, CDR1 is MNHEY, CDR2 SMNVEV (reference sequence). V lost 9 bases and J lost 4; bases outside the gene matches: 6. The CDR3 runs to 12 residues. CDR3 nucleotides: TGTGCCAGTGGACAGGCTTTTTACGAGCAGTACTTC. Protein sequence: CASGQAFYEQYF.

This clone was found once. This chain uses TRBV9 with TRBJ2-7, with TRBD1 as a possible D gene (6 bases). V lost 4 bases to trimming and J lost 7 bases, with 15 bases between them. In germline, CDR1 is SGDLS, CDR2 YYNGEE. CDR3 length: 13 residues. Here the CDR3 reads CASSPRGGGEQYF. The CDR3 DNA follows: TGTGCCAGCAGCCCACGAGGGGGTGGGGAGCAGTACTTC.

The chain employs TRBV6-5 and TRBJ2-5, with 7 bases identical to TRBD2. Germline V lookup: CDR1 MNHEY, CDR2 SVGAGI. V was pared by 5 bases and J by 4 bases, with 10 bases of the junction left unmatched. The CDR3 contains 15 residues. This chain's CDR3 is CASSPGEGEAETQYF. The CDR3 coding sequence is TGTGCCAGCAGTCCGGGGGAGGGTGAAGCAGAGACCCAGTACTTC.

V and J are TRBV18 and TRBJ2-5; 9 bases align to TRBD1. The germline V gene has CDR1 KGHSH and CDR2 LQKENI. The CDR3 loop spans 17 amino acids. J gave up 5 bases and V 4 bases, and 14 bases lay outside the gene matches. The chain's CDR3 is CASSRNLDRGGGETQYF. CDR3 bases: TGTGCCAGCTCACGAAACTTGGACAGGGGAGGAGGGGAGACCCAGTACTTC.

The chain couples TRBV12-2 to TRBJ2-1; TRBD2, the table's D call, was not compared with the DNA. TRBV12-2 is shown as a pseudogene. There are 14 residues in the CDR3. The DNA for the CDR3 is TGTGCAAGTCGCTTAGTAGGAGGGCACAATGAGCAGTTCTTC. Translation: CASRLVGGHNEQFF.

The chain recombines TRBV3-1 (or the pseudogene TRBV3-2) with TRBJ1-5, with D tentatively TRBD1 (6 bases). Trimming cost V 0 bases and J 5 bases, with 11 bases left between them. The CDR3 totals 15 residues. The germline gives CDR1 LGHDT, CDR2 YNNKEL (reference sequence). In DNA form, the CDR3 reads TGTGCCAGCAGCCAAGATAGGAACAGGGATCAGCCCCAGCATTTT. Translating it yields CASSQDRNRDQPQHF.

This chain joins TRBV9 and TRBJ1-1; TRBD1 matches at 9 bases. The CDR3 covers 14 residues. Germline loops: CDR1 SGDLS, CDR2 YYNGEE. Unmatched junction bases numbered 3, after V lost 3 bases and J lost 3 bases. Here the CDR3 reads CASSGDRVDTEAFF. The CDR3 DNA sequence: TGTGCCAGCAGCGGGGACAGGGTCGACACTGAAGCTTTCTTT. Full variable domain (outside the CDR3, taken from reference TRBV9 and TRBJ1-1): DSGVTQTPKHLITATGQRVTLRCSPRSGDLSVYWYQQSLDQGLQFLIQYYNGEERAKGNILERFSAQQFPDLHSELNLSSLELGDSALYFCASSGDRVDTEAFFGQGTRLTVV.

DNA of the CDR3: TGTGCCAGCAGCTTACCGGGACAGGGGAAAGAGACCCAGTACTTC. Amino acid sequence: CASSLPGQGKETQYF. The chain is built from TRBV27 and TRBJ2-5; 10 bases line up with TRBD1. With 6 bases clipped from V and 3 bases from J, the junction kept 7 bases outside the gene matches. Germline assignment: CDR1 MNHEY and CDR2 SMNVEV (reference sequence). The CDR3 loop spans 15 amino acids.

Of note for this clone: Other DNA sequences within the sample encode an identical CDR3. The chain is built from TRBV10-3 and TRBJ1-3; 9 nucleotides line up with TRBD1. In germline, CDR1 is ENHRY, CDR2 SYGVKD. The CDR3 sequence is 15 residues long. Trimming removed 3 bases from V and 4 bases from J; junction bases left unmatched: 4. The CDR3 DNA is TGTGCCATCAGTGAACAGGGGGCGGGCGGAAACACCATATATTTT. Protein: CAISEQGAGGNTIYF.

This chain connects TRBV7-2 to TRBJ2-3; D not resolved. V was trimmed by 5 bases and J by 4 bases, leaving 10 bases between them. Per the germline V gene, CDR1 is SGHTA and CDR2 is FQGNSA. The CDR3 is made up of 13 amino acids. The CDR3 spells CASSPVGPDTQYF. The DNA for the CDR3 is TGTGCCAGCAGCCCGGTGGGCCCAGATACGCAGTATTTT.

This chain uses TRBV11-2 with TRBJ2-1; the D gene is possibly TRBD2 (5 bases). Trimming took off 1 base at V and 1 base at J, with 8 bases between the two ends. The CDR3 totals 15 residues. Per the germline V gene, CDR1 is SGHAT and CDR2 is FQNNGV. The CDR3 nucleotides are TGTGCCAGCAGCTTAGGTAGCGCGTCCTACAATGAGCAGTTCTTC. This translates into CASSLGSASYNEQFF.

The chain is built from TRBV10-1 and TRBJ2-1; D ambiguous. The CDR3 totals 13 residues. Trimming took 10 bases from V and 7 from J, leaving 17 bases between them. Germline values: CDR1 WNHNN, CDR2 SYGVQD (reference sequence). CDR3 sequence reads: CATSSGATNEQFF. CDR3 bases: TGCGCCACCTCCTCCGGAGCGACGAATGAGCAGTTCTTC.

The chain recombines TRBV7-2 with TRBJ2-5; TRBD1 matches 11 bases. Germline CDR1 and CDR2: SGHTA and FQGNSA. The V gene end was trimmed by 6 bases and the J gene end by 5 bases; junction bases not matched to a gene: 8. The length of the CDR3 is 15 residues. The CDR3, as DNA: TGTGCCAGCAGGTCCGGGACAGGGGGGGAGGAGACCCAGTACTTC. As protein: CASRSGTGGEETQYF.

V gene TRBV5-8 combines with J gene TRBJ1-1, with a possible D match to TRBD1 (6 bases). The V gene's germline CDR1 is SGHTS and CDR2 YDEGEE. Trimming removed 0 bases at V and 1 base at J, with 10 bases between. The CDR3 loop spans 15 amino acids. The CDR3 nucleotides read TGTGCCAGCAGCTTGGACAGGGCGAGGAACACTGAAGCTTTCTTT. Its protein product is CASSLDRARNTEAFF.

The V gene is TRBV6-2 or TRBV6-3, the J gene TRBJ2-3; maybe TRBD1 (5 bases). The V end was cut by 1 base, the J end by 4 bases, with 6 bases between. CDR3 length equals 13 residues. CDR1 and CDR2 (germline): MNHEY, SVGEGT. In nucleotides, the CDR3 is TGTGCCAGCAGTTACTGGGGCGCAGATACGCAGTATTTT. It specifies CASSYWGADTQYF.